This T cell receptor (beta chain) was documented in a study of cytomegalovirus exposure and HLA in healthy donors (dated by TCRdb to about 2017). Study-wide context: According to an earlier analysis of a few hundred of the donors, about 179 million T cells yielded 117 million unique TCR beta sequences and roughly 280 Gb of sequence data. The aim of the study was to test whether cataloging public T cell receptors could identify signatures of past pathogen exposure. Five DR-DQ haplotypes were handled as single units for association and clustering, since linkage in the cohort was strong. In a later genetic analysis, genome-wide SNP genotypes for about three fifths of the roughly 670 donors were used, and that subset was treated as a discovery cohort. HLA typing included class I and class II loci at four-digit resolution. Donor age, sex, ethnicity and CMV serostatus were compiled together with the repertoire data. To predict cytomegalovirus infection status, the study combined high-throughput TCR immunosequencing, statistical association of individual TCRs with disease status, and machine learning. Among under 450 genotyped donors of the cohort, an average of around 240,000 unique TCR beta nucleotide sequences were sequenced per donor, roughly 20% of them non-productive. To decide whether each TCR beta V gene segment behaved as functional or pseudogenic, an earlier analysis of 587 of the donors relied on high-throughput TCR beta sequencing. A later analysis re-examined previously published TCR beta repertoires from more than 550 donors and added high-resolution HLA genotyping to investigate patterns of TCR occurrence. An early release that covered 640 HLA-typed donors contained approximately 300 gigabases of sequencing data and about 93 million unique TCR sequences. Typing coverage varied by locus: roughly 629-630 donors for A, B, C, DRB1 and DQB1; 522 for DQA1; over 600 for DPA1; under 490 for DPB1. Of the 398 genotyped donors, roughly 85% fell in the genetic ancestry cluster associated with self-reported Caucasian donors. Every repertoire in the discovery cohort had been generated on one and the same sequencing platform. Along with the approximately 700-subject first cohort, a separate validation cohort of over 90 different subjects was used. Using immunosequencing, the study profiled T cell repertoires from fewer than 850 subjects and related those repertoires to cytomegalovirus serostatus. The later analysis used no new phenotypic data to find candidate immune exposures, relying instead on TCR beta sequences and their occurrence across donors.

Library generation was performed with the immunoSEQ multiplex PCR assay. The multiplex PCR relied on a mix of 60 forward primers for TCR Vbeta segments and 13 reverse primers for TCR Jbeta segments. Amplification of the CDR3 region of rearranged TCR beta genes was performed with a multiplex PCR assay on genomic DNA. Amplified TCR beta libraries were sequenced as 87-base-pair reads on the Illumina HiSeq System. The authors' pipeline ran thus. A later analysis tallied 70 million to 100 million unique TCR beta chains across the 660 or so repertoires, and around 9.9 million of those chains were shared by two or more donors. Raw reads were error-corrected and collapsed into unique sequences with a nearest-neighbor algorithm that merged closely related sequences to remove PCR and sequencing errors. Alignment of CDR3 sequences to IMGT reference sequences was used to assign V, D and J gene segments. Each retained sequence needed at least a six-nucleotide match to both a V gene segment and a J gene segment. A rearrangement counted as productive if the CDR3 had no stop codons and remained in frame with V and J, and every other rearrangement counted as non-productive. CDR3 was defined according to IMGT convention as the region running from the second conserved V-encoded cysteine to the conserved J-encoded phenylalanine. In an earlier analysis of around 570 of the donors, sequences lacking an unambiguous match to a single V gene segment were excluded. In an earlier analysis of almost 600 of the donors, a V segment was called functional when productive rearrangements were above 56.7%, and segregating when the standard deviation between donors exceeded 5%. A statistical classification framework was developed to diagnose cytomegalovirus status using the catalog of TCR beta chain sequences. A later analysis assigned V and J genes by comparing TCR nucleotide sequences with IMGT/GENE-DB human TR gene sequences. A later analysis assigned CDR3 sequences and most-parsimonious VDJ recombination scenarios with the TCRdist pipeline. A later analysis defined each TCR beta chain by its CDR3 amino acid sequence plus V-gene family, and excluded reads lacking a unique V-gene family. As a way to deal with suspected cross-contamination and a sequencing artifact, a later analysis dropped 592 nucleotide sequences that were highly shared and had low generation probability. For each public chain, a later analysis derived a clonal expansion index from normalized ranks of inferred template counts within each repertoire. In a later analysis, generation probabilities were computed using a VDJ recombination model fitted to out-of-frame rearrangements, and the results were checked against IGoR. A later analysis scored TCR-TCR, TCR-HLA and TCR-CMV co-occurrence with hypergeometric tests, applying a repertoire-size bias correction to TCR pairs. To estimate false discovery rates, a later analysis permuted the HLA or CMV assignments 20 times. A later analysis grouped co-occurring TCRs with DBSCAN, adding TCRdist sequence similarity when clustering within HLA-allele-positive subsets. Co-occurrence clustering excluded repertoires with fewer than 30,000 or more than 120,000 public chains, plus five with anomalous nucleotide sharing. The table comes from immuneACCESS by way of TCRdb, which keeps in-frame sequences with V and J called. Part of the clones is missing from these tables; in studies checked, under half for an unresolved V gene and the rest for unknown reasons. V, J and clone size are those of that table, while D and trimming were read from the DNA. In all, the sample holds about 140,000 clones, and 76% of those were seen once. The ten biggest clones cover 1.5% to 2% of the sample.

A note on this clone: Its cognate antigen has yet to be identified. Qualities for individual bases were not recorded, and no much larger clone is one base off.

Summary of the overall study and its limitations: According to a later analysis, TCR association rates differed among HLA loci, with DRB1 alleles showing the most associated TCRs and HLA-C alleles showing the fewest. When HLA alleles, especially DR and DQ, strongly co-occurred, attributing TCR associations to individual alleles was difficult. Linkage disequilibrium might explain the correlated functional status among segregating V segments, but an unknown experimental factor could not be ruled out. Roughly uniform sequencing depth across donors was assumed in presence/absence analyses, although this assumption may not hold. Specific HLA alleles were associated with 18,000 or so TCR beta sequences at a false discovery rate of 0.05 in a later analysis. Three of the identified cytomegalovirus-associated TCR beta chains were confirmed in vitro to be specific for cytomegalovirus antigens. A further reported finding was that TCR beta sequences accurately predicted the HLA-A and HLA-B alleles for most subjects in the first cohort. A group of highly shared sequence variants was considered likely to be a technical artifact of the sequencing pipeline. Only TCR beta chains were sequenced in this cohort, and the absence of alpha or paired-chain data limited detectable features. HLA typing was unavailable for some donors at each locus, so association tests used only the typed subset. The 87-base-pair reads could not distinguish some IMGT-functional V segments, including TRBV6-2 and TRBV6-3, so those segments were excluded. While some public TCRs were present in many individuals, most TCR sequences turned up only very rarely across donors. The study gave a list of about 160 TCR beta chains associated with cytomegalovirus. A later genetic analysis associated a missense DCLRE1C variant with V-gene and J-gene trimming of TCR beta chains, and an independent cohort replicated the association. A later genetic analysis reported fewer N-insertions in productive TCRs among donors in an Asian-associated ancestry cluster than the roughly 640-donor mean. CMV serostatus was the only immune exposure information available for the cohort. In a later analysis, several top co-occurrence clusters were reported to appear linked to parvovirus B19, influenza, CMV and Epstein-Barr virus. Compared with equally common non-associated chains, HLA-associated TCR beta chains in a later analysis were more clonally expanded and had lower generation probabilities. Because counts were too low, around 17 rarely observed V segments, including chromosome 9 orphons, were left out of the earlier analysis of some 640 of the donors. An earlier analysis of roughly 570 of the donors showed that most TCR beta V segments appeared in productive rearrangements either about 90% or about 30% of the time, which broadly matched IMGT annotations. The authors suggested that the approach could potentially be extended to other disease states and immunological phenotypes. The classifier was reported to diagnose cytomegalovirus status with high specificity and sensitivity in both the original cohort and the validation cohort. A later analysis found that most CMV-associated TCR beta chains appeared HLA-restricted, with HLA associations seemingly driven largely by CMV exposure.

The cohort comprised 550 to 700 healthy bone marrow donors. At the time of sampling, all cohort members were nominally healthy, though unrecorded immune exposures were likely present. The donor was CMV seronegative and was included in the group of a few hundred seronegative cohort members. A peripheral blood sample was provided by each donor, and peripheral blood mononuclear cells were used for TCR beta sequencing. Genomic DNA was extracted from the blood cell samples with the Qiagen DNeasy Blood Extraction Kit. Based on the germline V gene (reference sequence), the CDR1 and CDR2 sequences are LNHDA and SQIVND. From the cysteine through the phenylalanine, the CDR3 covers 16 amino acids. The kept DNA is CDR3 alone, 48 bases in frame from the first base. Germline trimming amounts to 7 bases on V and 6 bases on J, with 13 as the count of junction bases outside the gene matches.

Recombination linked TRBV19 to TRBJ2-2, and 8 bases in between align with TRBD1. This receptor was identified in a man aged 35 to 55 in good health and CMV-seronegative. Material for sequencing was PBMCs. The sequenced DNA: TGTGCCAGTACCAGCCCAGGACAGGGCTGGGCCGGGGAGCTGTTTTTT. It translates as CASTSPGQGWAGELFF.